These T cell receptor beta chains were read from a single sample in a study of CD8 T cells in Susac syndrome. TCRdb recomputed calls from the immunoSEQ multiplex PCR reads with MiXCR, one row per CDR3 protein. This sample yields under 200,000 distinct CDR3 sequences, of which approximately 96% are seen a single time; 0.075% to 0.1% belongs to the top ten. Sequences were obtained from CD4+ T cells from PBMCs. These receptors came from a human donor with Susac syndrome. Each CDR3 is given with its conserved first and last residue. Each record gives: clone size, V gene, D gene, J gene, CDR3 DNA, CDR3 protein. A D gene is named only where the DNA matches it firmly. Expanded clones get a size class; other rows say once, few or many, or leave the size out.

-	TRBV2	TRBD1	TRBJ1-5	TGTGCCAGCAGTGGAGGAGGGGGCGCGAGGAATCAGCCCCAGCATTTT	CASSGGGGARNQPQHF
-	TRBV12-3/TRBV12-4	TRBD1	TRBJ1-2	TGTGCCAGCAGTGACAGGGGGCGGTGGGGCTACACCTTC	CASSDRGRWGYTF
-	TRBV24-1	TRBD2	TRBJ2-1	TGTGCCACCAGTTACCGGGGGGTCCAGGGCGCTGAGCAGTTCTTC	CATSYRGVQGAEQFF
once	TRBV5-4	-	TRBJ2-5	TGTGCCAGCACCCACGGGGGCCCCCAAGAGACCCAGTACTTC	CASTHGGPQETQYF
-	TRBV4-3	-	TRBJ2-1	TGCGCCAGCAGCCAAGATGGTGGCCTTAGCTCCTACAATGAGCAGTTCTTC	CASSQDGGLSSYNEQFF
-	TRBV3-1	-	TRBJ1-6	TGTGCCAGCAGCCAGCCGGGAGCGGATAATTCACCCCTCCACTTT	CASSQPGADNSPLHF
once	TRBV7-3	-	TRBJ1-1	TGTGCCAGCAGCTTAAATGCAGGACTAAAAGCTTTCTTT	CASSLNAGLKAFF
-	TRBV19	TRBD1	TRBJ1-6	TGTGCCAGTAGTATCCGGGACCGACAGGGACCCCTCCACTTT	CASSIRDRQGPLHF
-	TRBV20-1	-	TRBJ2-1	TGCAGTGCTAGGGGCGGGAACTACAATGAGCAGTTCTTC	CSARGGNYNEQFF
-	TRBV30	TRBD2	TRBJ2-3	TGTGCCTGGGGACTAGCGGGGGATACGCAGTATTTT	CAWGLAGDTQYF
-	TRBV13	-	TRBJ2-7	TGTGCCAGCAGCCGGGGACGGGGAAGAGCCGAGCAGTACTTC	CASSRGRGRAEQYF